This record looks at one TCR beta chain sequence and its context. The clone's antigen remains unknown. No base quality values were provided; no much bigger clone lies one nucleotide off. Donors formed part of the validation cohort, which comprised approximately 130 subjects and was distinct from the first cohort of some 700 subjects. This entry is derived from a study of cytomegalovirus exposure and HLA in healthy donors (TCRdb year 2017). With regard to the full study: The 650 to 750 repertoires of the first cohort and the 95 to 150 validation repertoires were produced on the same platform, according to a later analysis. The study aimed to test whether signatures of past pathogen exposure could be identified by cataloging public T cell receptors. In addition to the first cohort of 500 to 850 subjects, a separate validation cohort of 120 different subjects was used. To predict cytomegalovirus infection status, the study brought together high-throughput TCR immunosequencing, statistical association of individual TCRs with disease status, and machine learning.

From cysteine to phenylalanine, the CDR3 is 15 amino acids long. The DNA shown is the 45-base CDR3, in frame from base 1. V and J are truncated by 0 bases and 9 bases respectively, leaving an intervening sequence of 15 bases. From a lookup of the germline V gene, CDR1 and CDR2 are SGHDN and FVKESK. Overall study results and their limits: Across donors, most TCR sequences were observed very rarely, whereas some public TCRs were present in many individuals. Cytomegalovirus status was reported to be diagnosed by the classifier with high specificity and sensitivity in both the original and validation cohorts. Subsequent analysis determined that TCRs grouped into clusters in the first cohort also showed a tendency toward co-occurrence across the 120 validation repertoires, and 85% to 95% of cluster scores exceeded 0. According to the authors, the approach could potentially be generalized to other disease states and immunological phenotypes. A total of fewer than 200 TCR beta chains were listed by the study as associated with cytomegalovirus. A later analysis lacked HLA typing for the validation cohort, so it scored co-occurrence in that cohort across all 120 repertoires. A few of the identified cytomegalovirus-associated TCR beta chains were confirmed in vitro to be specific for cytomegalovirus antigens.

To prepare the library, the immunoSEQ multiplex PCR assay was applied. In the paper's pipeline: A statistical classification framework was built for diagnosing cytomegalovirus status from the catalog of TCR beta chain sequences. Not all clones reach the TCRdb copy of this immuneACCESS table, which keeps in-frame sequences only. Checked studies attribute under half of the gap to unresolved V genes and leave the rest unexplained. From that table come the V and J calls and clone size; the DNA was used to work out D and trimming. The sample includes 300,000 to 400,000 clones, with roughly 86% observed a single time. The ten largest clones add up to more than 0.95% of the sample.

The source is a man between 25 and 39 years old in good health and CMV-seronegative. The sequencing input was PBMCs. Here the chain combines TRBV14 and TRBJ2-1; TRBD2 is a possible D gene, resting on 5 matching bases. The CDR3 protein sequence reads: CASSQEQLPSGEQFF. The nucleotide sequence reads as follows: TGTGCCAGCAGCCAAGAACAGCTCCCCAGCGGTGAGCAGTTCTTC.